One and the same sample provided the 27 T cell receptor beta chains below, sequenced in a study of regulatory T cells in long-lasting Graves disease. Time point reported: newly diagnosed GD, antithyroid drugs for less than 3 months. Scientists built the TCR library using RNA that was extracted from PBMCs. Building the TCR beta libraries relied on iRepertoire HTBI primers, and CDR3 regions underwent Arm-PCR. TCRdb re-derived calls from the multiplex PCR reads in MiXCR, one entry per CDR3 protein. The sample contains 350,000 to 450,000 distinct CDR3 sequences, about 15% of which appear only once. These data were likewise used in another study, on T cells in Graves' hyperthyroidism and ophthalmopathy.

The sample in question was peripheral blood mononuclear cells (PBMCs), obtained at new diagnosis, from a patient treated with antithyroid drugs. The receptors shown here come from a woman aged 40 to 55 with Graves disease.

The rearrangement uses TRBV12-3 or TRBV12-4 and TRBJ1-2, with 9 positions matching TRBD1. CDR3 length: 14 residues. The J segment lost 4 bases and the V segment lost 6 bases, leaving 6 bases of the junction unmatched. Here the CDR3 reads CASSYTGGGYGYTF. As DNA, the CDR3 is TGTGCCAGCAGCTATACAGGGGGCGGCTATGGCTACACCTTC.

This clonotype was picked up a small number of times. The V and J genes are TRBV20-1 and TRBJ2-2; 12 nucleotides align to TRBD2. The CDR3 totals 16 residues. CDR1 and CDR2 (germline): DFQATT, SNEGSKA (reference sequence). V trimming: 1 base; J trimming: 4 bases; junction bases outside the gene matches: 4. The CDR3 DNA follows: TGCAGTGCTAGAGCCCCGGGACTAGCGGGCACCGGGGAGCTGTTTTTT. Translated: CSARAPGLAGTGELFF.

The chain uses TRBV5-1 and TRBJ2-1; D gene ambiguous. The J call is doubtful: the DNA matches TRBJ2-5 better. The CDR3 consists of 14 residues. Germline V gene sequence: CDR1 SGHRS, CDR2 YFSETQ. CDR3 nucleotides: TGCGCCAGCAGCGGGAATGACGGTGGTGAGACCCAGTACTTC. It encodes CASSGNDGGETQYF.

This chain joins TRBV7-9 and TRBJ2-7; D gene unclear. V lost 7 bases, J lost 0 bases, and 16 bases lay in between. The CDR3 loop spans 15 amino acids. The germline CDR1 and CDR2 sequences are SEHNR and FQNEAQ (reference sequence). CDR3 in DNA: TGTGCCAGCACCAAAGGACCGATACTCTCCTACGAGCAGTACTTC. Its translation: CASTKGPILSYEQYF.

The V and J genes are TRBV4-1 and TRBJ1-1; D gene ambiguous. Deletions cut 0 bases from V and 5 bases from J, with 13 bases between. This CDR3 region has 15 residues. CDR1 MGHRA and CDR2 YSYEKL come from the germline V gene. The CDR3 DNA reads as TGCGCCAGCAGCCAAGATCCCGCTGGCTTGACTGAAGCTTTCTTT. Residues: CASSQDPAGLTEAFF.

This clonotype was detected a few times. The chain's CDR3 is CASSAPGLAVDTQYF. CDR3 nucleotide sequence: TGTGCCAGCAGTGCTCCGGGACTAGCAGTAGATACGCAGTATTTT. This rearrangement joins TRBV27 to TRBJ2-3; 9 bases are shared with TRBD2. Per the germline V gene, CDR1 is MNHEY and CDR2 is SMNVEV (reference sequence). The CDR3 consists of 15 residues. V lost 5 bases to trimming and J lost 5 bases; unmatched junction nucleotides: 8.

This clonotype has a count of ten or more. The J gene is TRBJ2-7, the V gene TRBV18; D remains unclear. The CDR3 length is 15 residues. Germline-derived CDR1 and CDR2 are KGHSH and LQKENI. The V end lost 0 bases, the J end lost 2 bases, and 11 bases lay between the germline ends. Written as DNA, the CDR3 is TGTGCCAGCTCACCACCTATACGGGCCACCTACGAGCAGTACTTC. It specifies CASSPPIRATYEQYF.

This clonotype was observed at least ten times. The gene calls are TRBV27 and TRBJ2-7; D is unresolved. Per germline, CDR1 MNHEY and CDR2 SMNVEV (reference sequence). The CDR3 length is 13 residues. V was clipped by 3 bases and J by 0 bases, with 6 bases between them. Here the CDR3 DNA reads TGTGCCAGCAGTTTCGAGGCCTCCTACGAGCAGTACTTC. Residues: CASSFEASYEQYF.

This clonotype was observed a few times. The gene calls are TRBV3-1 and TRBJ2-2; 7 positions match TRBD1. CDR1 and CDR2 from the germline V gene are LGHDT and YNNKEL (reference sequence). After removal of 5 bases from V and 4 bases from J, the junction contained 10 bases not matched to a gene. This CDR3 comprises 16 residues. The CDR3 protein is CASSGLNRGLTGELFF. The CDR3, as DNA: TGTGCCAGCAGCGGACTGAACAGGGGCCTCACCGGGGAGCTGTTTTTT.

Comment on this clonotype: A much more abundant neighbour one base away suggests this may be a read error. V is TRBV29-1 and J is TRBJ2-5, with TRBD2 matching over 7 bases. The length of the CDR3 is 15 residues. Germline CDR1 is SQVTM and CDR2 is ANQGSEA. The CDR3 nucleotides are TGCAGCGTTGTAGGGGTCGCGGGGGACCAAGAGACCCAGCACTTC. Translating it yields CSVVGVAGDQETQHF.

In its sample, this clonotype ranks as medium-sized (0.01 to 0.1%). The junction shows a germline mismatch at one end, possibly a read error. The V gene is TRBV5-1, the J gene TRBJ1-1, with TRBD1 as a possible D gene (5 bases). This CDR3 has 14 residues. CDR1 and CDR2 from the germline V gene are SGHRS and YFSETQ. CDR3 amino acids: CASSLGDGSYGAFF. CDR3 DNA: TGTGCCAGCAGCTTAGGGGATGGATCGTACGGTGCTTTCTTT.

A few counts support this clonotype. This chain connects TRBV20-1 to TRBJ2-2; 7 bases agree with TRBD2. Germline trimming cut 2 bases from V and 4 bases from J; bases unmatched to any gene: 4. The CDR3 has 14 amino acids. Germline V CDR1 and CDR2: DFQATT, SNEGSKA (reference sequence). The DNA of the CDR3 is TGCAGTGCTAGACCACTAGCGCTCACCGGGGAGCTGTTTTTT. Translated, it gives CSARPLALTGELFF.

This chain joins TRBV6-1 and TRBJ2-3; D is possibly TRBD2 (6 bases). CDR1 MNHNS and CDR2 SASEGT come from the germline V gene. This CDR3 is built from 16 residues. Trimming took off 7 bases at V and 1 base at J, with 18 bases between the two ends. The CDR3 loop is CASKKKSGRGTDTQYF. In nucleotides, the CDR3 is TGTGCCAGCAAGAAGAAAAGCGGGCGGGGCACAGATACGCAGTATTTT.

The gene calls are TRBV19 and TRBJ2-5, with D possibly being TRBD1 or TRBD2 (6 bases each). CDR3 size: 14 residues. In germline, CDR1 is LNHDA, CDR2 SQIVND (reference sequence). With 7 bases removed from V and 7 bases from J, the gap between germline ends came to 19 bases. CDR3 sequence reads: CASTPTGKGGTQYF. For the CDR3, the DNA is TGTGCCAGTACCCCTACAGGGAAGGGAGGGACCCAGTACTTC.

This clonotype was detected a few times. The chain has TRBV5-4 and TRBJ2-7, with TRBD2 matching over 9 bases. V shed 4 bases and J 1 base; nucleotides not matched to a gene: 6. CDR3 length equals 15 residues. From germline, CDR1 is SGHNT and CDR2 YYREEE (reference sequence). The CDR3 DNA follows: TGTGCCAGCAGCCCTAGCGGGACCAGATCCTACGAGCAGTACTTC. It encodes CASSPSGTRSYEQYF.

This clonotype was detected only a few times. This chain links TRBV20-1 with TRBJ2-7; the D gene could be TRBD1 or TRBD2 (5 bases each). Germline-derived CDR1 and CDR2 are DFQATT and SNEGSKA (reference sequence). V shed 6 bases and J shed 2 bases, with 17 bases lying between them. There are 14 residues in the CDR3. In DNA form, the CDR3 reads TGCAGTGCCCCGGCCAGGGACGGAACCTACGAGCAGTACTTC. This encodes CSAPARDGTYEQYF.

Turning to this clonotype: A much more abundant neighbour one base away suggests this may be a read error. V and J are TRBV3-1 and TRBJ2-1, with 12 bases fitting TRBD2. The CDR3 runs to 14 residues. The ends lost 4 bases at V and 15 bases at J; junction bases unmatched: 10. CDR1 and CDR2 (germline): LGHDT, YNNKEL (reference sequence). This chain's CDR3 is CASSPEASGRAGFF. The CDR3 bases are TGTGCCAGCAGCCCAGAGGCTAGCGGGAGGGCCGGGTTCTTC.

V gene TRBV6-1 combines with J gene TRBJ2-3; 7 bases line up with TRBD1. Germline CDR1 and CDR2: MNHNS and SASEGT. The ends lost 5 bases at V and 4 bases at J; junction bases unmatched: 6. CDR3 length equals 14 residues. The CDR3 sequence is CASSPDRAPDTQYF. CDR3 nucleotides: TGTGCCAGCAGTCCCGACAGGGCCCCAGATACGCAGTATTTT.

The chain links TRBV27 to TRBJ2-3; 13 bases map to TRBD2. Germline V gene data show CDR1 as MNHEY and CDR2 as SMNVEV (reference sequence). The CDR3 has 17 residues. V dropped 4 bases and J dropped 2; count of bases not matched to a gene: 6. The chain's CDR3 is CASSSRLAGGPTDTQYF. In DNA form, the CDR3 reads TGTGCCAGCAGTTCCCGACTAGCGGGAGGACCCACAGATACGCAGTATTTT.

This clonotype was seen repeatedly, ten times or more. The chain has TRBV7-8 and TRBJ1-1, with D possibly matching TRBD1 (5 bases). The CDR3 extends over 13 amino acids. Germline V gives CDR1 SGHVS, CDR2 FQNEAQ. V was pared by 5 bases and J by 1 base, with 8 bases between. CDR3 coding DNA: TGTGCCAGCAGCGATACAGGGAACACTGAAGCTTTCTTT. Protein sequence: CASSDTGNTEAFF. Combining the CDR3 with reference TRBV7-8 and TRBJ1-1 gives the whole variable domain GAGVSQSPRYKVAKRGQDVALRCDPISGHVSLFWYQQALGQGPEFLTYFQNEAQLDKSGLPSDRFFAERPEGSVSTLKIQRTQQEDSAVYLCASSDTGNTEAFFGQGTRLTVV.

As to this clonotype: A much larger clone differs by one base, so this may be a read error. The V and J genes are TRBV10-3 and TRBJ2-1; 8 positions agree with TRBD2. TRBJ2-7 matches the DNA end more closely, so the J call is doubtful. CDR1 and CDR2 from the germline V gene are ENHRY and SYGVKD. The CDR3 loop spans 19 amino acids. CDR3 in amino acids: CAISELESREEVLGNEQYF. The CDR3 region has the DNA TGTGCCATCAGTGAGTTAGAATCGCGGGAGGAAGTTCTTGGCAATGAGCAGTACTTC.

In this sample, this clonotype turned up many times. The chain recombines TRBV6-1 with TRBJ2-1; D may match TRBD1 or TRBD2 (5 bases each). Trimming left V 3 bases short and J 6 bases short, with 21 bases between. The CDR3 is 17 amino acids. Germline V gene sequence: CDR1 MNHNS, CDR2 SASEGT. Here the CDR3 DNA reads TGTGCCAGCAGTGATACCCGCAAAAAATCTGGGGGCAATGAGCAGTTCTTC. Its translation: CASSDTRKKSGGNEQFF.

This clonotype showed up just a few times. This chain links TRBV4-2 with TRBJ2-7; 13 bases fit TRBD2. CDR3 length equals 16 residues. Losses at the gene ends were 4 bases for V and 2 bases for J; bases not matched to a gene: 5. CDR1 is LGHNA and CDR2 is YNFKEQ in the germline V gene. The chain's CDR3 is CASSLRTSGGTYEQYF. CDR3 sequence (DNA): TGTGCCAGCAGCCTCCGGACTAGCGGGGGTACCTACGAGCAGTACTTC.

This clonotype was counted many times. This chain joins TRBV12-3 or TRBV12-4 and TRBJ2-1; possibly TRBD2 for D (7 bases). V lost 6 bases and J 7 bases, leaving 19 bases between the germline ends. The CDR3 is 15 amino acids. This CDR3 is CASSQGGEGPNEQFF. The DNA of the CDR3 is TGTGCCAGCAGCCAAGGGGGGGAGGGCCCTAATGAGCAGTTCTTC.

At least ten counts were recorded for this clonotype. This sequence joins TRBV27 and TRBJ2-3; a weak D match, TRBD1 (6 bases). The CDR3 runs 14 residues. V was clipped by 8 bases and J by 0 bases, with 12 bases between them. Per the germline V gene, CDR1 is MNHEY and CDR2 is SMNVEV (reference sequence). The CDR3 loop reads CASHTGQSTDTQYF. DNA of the CDR3: TGTGCCAGCCACACCGGACAGAGCACAGATACGCAGTATTTT.

Here the CDR3 reads CASSLWGAGHSNQPQHF. The CDR3 DNA reads as TGTGCCAGCAGCTTGTGGGGGGCAGGACATAGCAATCAGCCCCAGCATTTT. This sequence joins TRBV5-6 and TRBJ1-5; tentative D call: TRBD1 (6 bases). The CDR3 totals 17 residues. V shed 1 base and J shed 0 bases, with 14 bases lying between them. Germline-derived CDR1 and CDR2 are SGHDT and YYEEEE.

Regarding this clonotype: A junction end diverges from the germline sequence, so it may reflect a read error. The rearrangement links TRBV20-1 to TRBJ2-1, with 11 bases aligning to TRBD2. This CDR3 spans 14 amino acids. In germline, CDR1 is DFQATT, CDR2 SNEGSKA (reference sequence). The CDR3 DNA reads TGCAGCGCTAGCGGGGGGTTATCCCTGAATGAGCAGTTCTTC. This translates into CSASGGLSLNEQFF.